This TCR beta chain is drawn from a study of glioma-infiltrating T cells after dendritic cell vaccination. Background on the study: Autologous tumor lysate-pulsed dendritic cell vaccination was given between about 2003 and 2013. Monocyte-derived dendritic cells, cultured 6 to 8 days with IL-4 and GM-CSF, were pulsed with autologous tumor lysate. Points from the study as a whole: Longer survival after dendritic cell vaccination followed higher pretreatment TIL content.

Up to 2 ug genomic DNA was used for TCRB CDR3 amplification. Sequencing was performed with immunoSEQ multiplex PCR; in TCRdb, only in-frame clones are kept and a portion is missing. The sample holds roughly 62,000 clones; about 80% are singletons and the top ten take around 14%. Turning to this clone: Its target is not known.

The time point: after dendritic cell vaccination, including at tumor progression/relapse. V dropped 2 bases and J dropped 2 bases, with 10 bases sitting between them. Germline V CDR1 and CDR2: SGHNT, YYREEE (reference sequence). The CDR3 has 14 residues. V and J are TRBV5-4 and TRBJ1-2; D is perhaps TRBD1 (6 bases). The sample consisted of blood, taken after dendritic cell vaccination. This clonotype originated in a human donor with glioblastoma. The CDR3 region is CASSFRTANYGYTF. CDR3 nucleotide sequence: TGTGCCAGCAGCTTTCGGACAGCCAACTATGGCTACACCTTC. Looking up the rest from reference TRBV5-4 and TRBJ1-2 gives the full variable domain: ETGVTQSPTHLIKTRGQQVTLRCSSQSGHNTVSWYQQALGQGPQFIFQYYREEENGRGNFPPRFSGLQFPNYSSELNVNALELDDSALYLCASSFRTANYGYTFGSGTRLTVV.